A single sample is the source of the 20 T cell receptor beta chains below, sequenced in a study of Graves' ophthalmopathy and Graves' hyperthyroidism. As the template, RNA transcripts were used to amplify TCR beta CDR3 regions. The first-round RT-PCR employed HTBI primers together with the Qiagen OneStep RT-PCR kit. A multiplex PCR was then performed as the second round. MiXCR, run by TCRdb on the multiplex PCR reads, gives a single entry per CDR3 protein. The profile shows some 170,000 distinct CDR3 sequences, roughly 36% of them singletons. The sequencing input was peripheral blood. These receptors came from a man in his thirties or forties with Graves' ophthalmopathy.

The chain joins TRBV9 to TRBJ1-3, with no clear D. Germline CDR1 SGDLS, CDR2 YYNGEE. The V end lost 7 bases, the J end lost 4 bases, and 18 bases lay between the germline ends. The CDR3 totals 15 residues. CDR3 nucleotides: TGTGCCAGCGCTAAGGAGAGATTTGGGGGAAACACCATATATTTT. Encoded protein: CASAKERFGGNTIYF.

This clonotype showed up many times. The chain recombines TRBV18 with TRBJ2-7; 9 bases align to TRBD1. Germline trimming cut 2 bases from V and 6 bases from J; bases unmatched to any gene: 5. CDR3 length: 14 residues. Germline lookup yields CDR1 KGHSH and CDR2 LQKENI. The CDR3 reads CASSPGTGQREQYF. The CDR3 nucleotides read TGTGCCAGCTCACCAGGGACAGGGCAGCGCGAGCAGTACTTC.

The rearrangement joins TRBV29-1 to TRBJ2-5, with 8 bases lining up with TRBD1. The trim removed 6 bases at V and 3 bases at J, leaving 0 bases unmatched. CDR3 length equals 11 residues. Germline V gives CDR1 SQVTM, CDR2 ANQGSEA. Here the CDR3 reads CSVDREETQYF. CDR3 DNA sequence: TGCAGCGTGGACAGGGAAGAGACCCAGTACTTC.

Many counts were recorded for this clonotype. The genes are TRBV12-3 or TRBV12-4 and TRBJ2-7, with 7 bases matching TRBD1. V shed 6 bases and J 3 bases; nucleotides not matched to a gene: 8. The CDR3 is 14 residues long. As DNA, the CDR3 is TGTGCCAGCAGCGTACAGGGGTTTTTCTACGAGCAGTACTTC. Its protein product is CASSVQGFFYEQYF.

The sample holds a few counts of this clonotype. DNA of the CDR3: TGTGCCAGCAGTTCCTCTACAGGCGATAATTCACCCCTCCACTTT. This codes for CASSSSTGDNSPLHF. V is TRBV28 and J is TRBJ1-6; tentatively, D is TRBD1 (5 bases). Trimming removed 4 bases at V and 5 bases at J, with 12 bases between. The V gene's germline CDR1 is MDHEN and CDR2 SYDVKM. The CDR3 is 15 amino acids.

Ten or more counts support this clonotype. This chain uses TRBV4-1 with TRBJ1-1, with D perhaps matching TRBD1 (5 bases). V was trimmed by 4 bases and J by 2 bases, leaving 11 bases between them. From germline, CDR1 is MGHRA and CDR2 YSYEKL. There are 14 residues in the CDR3. The CDR3 protein is CASSRAQGNTEAFF. The CDR3 DNA follows: TGCGCCAGCAGCCGGGCCCAGGGAAACACTGAAGCTTTCTTT.

The rearrangement uses TRBV7-2 and TRBJ1-5; D is unresolved. Germline-derived CDR1 and CDR2 are SGHTA and FQGNSA. The CDR3 sequence is 15 residues long. V lost 1 base, J lost 6 bases, and 13 bases lay in between. The CDR3 bases are TGTGCCAGCAGCTTAGGGGCAGGCCTAAGTCAGCCCCAGCATTTT. Protein: CASSLGAGLSQPQHF.

V and J are TRBV2 and TRBJ1-2, with a weak D call TRBD1 (5 bases). This CDR3 spans 18 amino acids. The V and J ends lost 2 bases and 2 bases respectively, with 21 bases between them. Germline assignment: CDR1 SNHLY and CDR2 FYNNEI. CDR3 residues: CASSERGRDVVLNYGYTF. The CDR3 DNA is TGTGCCAGCAGTGAAAGGGGTAGGGACGTGGTTCTGAACTATGGCTACACCTTC.

This clonotype has ten or more counts. The V gene is TRBV7-2, the J gene TRBJ2-4; D gene uncertain. This CDR3 is built from 17 residues. Trimming left V 5 bases short and J 1 base short, with 18 bases between. Germline V gene lookup returns CDR1 SGHTA and CDR2 FQGNSA. The CDR3 nucleotides are TGTGCCAGCAGCCCGCCTCTATCGATAAGGGCCAAAAACATTCAGTACTTC. This encodes CASSPPLSIRAKNIQYF.

This clonotype occurred many times. The chain combines TRBV28 with TRBJ2-2; 13 positions agree with TRBD2. The CDR3 is 17 amino acids. Losses at the gene ends were 7 bases for V and 4 bases for J; bases not matched to a gene: 9. Per germline, CDR1 MDHEN and CDR2 SYDVKM. DNA for the CDR3: TGTGCCAGCACCCCGGGGGGACTAGCGGGACCCACCGGGGAGCTGTTTTTT. Residues: CASTPGGLAGPTGELFF.

At least ten counts were recorded for this clonotype. The V and J genes are TRBV20-1 and TRBJ2-7, with 11 bases aligning to TRBD1. Losses at the gene ends were 0 bases for V and 5 bases for J; bases not matched to a gene: 6. Germline loops: CDR1 DFQATT, CDR2 SNEGSKA (reference sequence). CDR3 length: 15 residues. In DNA form, the CDR3 reads TGCAGTGCTAGAGATTGGACAGGGGGCTGGGACGAGCAGTACTTC. Amino acid sequence: CSARDWTGGWDEQYF.

The sample holds many counts of this clonotype. The chain links TRBV6-2 or TRBV6-3 to TRBJ2-7, with 9 bases lining up with TRBD1. J gave up 5 bases and V 7 bases, and 9 bases lay outside the gene matches. The CDR3 loop spans 14 amino acids. Germline CDR1 MNHEY, CDR2 SVGEGT. CDR3 loop: CASTDGDRAHEQYF. The CDR3, as DNA: TGTGCCAGCACCGACGGGGACAGGGCTCACGAGCAGTACTTC.

This clonotype was counted many times. The chain recombines TRBV29-1 with TRBJ2-5; 8 bases agree with TRBD2. CDR1 is SQVTM and CDR2 is ANQGSEA in the germline V gene. V dropped 0 bases and J dropped 4; count of bases not matched to a gene: 10. The CDR3 covers 16 residues. For the CDR3, the DNA is TGCAGCGTTGAAGAGGGGGGCGGGGGGTTTGGAGAGACCCAGTACTTC. Translating it yields CSVEEGGGGFGETQYF.

The rearrangement uses TRBV9 and TRBJ1-5, with no clear D. Germline CDR1 and CDR2: SGDLS and YYNGEE. V lost 1 base to trimming and J lost 4 bases, with 6 bases between them. This CDR3 spans 13 amino acids. CDR3 bases: TGTGCCAGCAGCGTATCGGGTAATCAGCCCCAGCATTTT. Translation gives CASSVSGNQPQHF.

Only a few counts were recorded for this clonotype. This chain connects TRBV7-2 to TRBJ1-5, with 8 nucleotides matching TRBD1. With the DNA end fitting TRBJ2-3 better, the J assignment may be wrong. In germline, CDR1 is SGHTA, CDR2 FQGNSA. The CDR3 runs to 13 residues. CDR3 residues: CASSGQGIDPQYF. DNA for the CDR3: TGTGCCAGCAGCGGACAGGGTATAGACCCCCAGTATTTT.

This clonotype was seen repeatedly, ten times or more. The junction differs from germline at one of its ends, possibly a read error. The chain recombines TRBV12-3 or TRBV12-4 with TRBJ2-7, with 7 positions matching TRBD1. The CDR3 spans 15 residues. CDR3 sequence: CASRLGTAASYEQYF. CDR3 in DNA: TGTGCCAGCAGGTTAGGGACAGCCGCTTCCTACGAGCAGTACTTC.

This clonotype has only one observation. The chain uses TRBV12-3 or TRBV12-4 and TRBJ1-5; no reliable D call. The germline V and J ends were trimmed by 5 bases and 2 bases, with 13 bases remaining between them. There are 15 residues in the CDR3. CDR3 amino acids: CASSQWPKGNQPQHF. The CDR3 DNA sequence: TGTGCCAGCAGTCAGTGGCCGAAAGGCAATCAGCCCCAGCATTTT.

This clonotype has a count of ten or more. This chain connects TRBV6-1 to TRBJ2-7, with D uncertain. V was shortened by 2 bases and J by 0 bases, with 14 bases between the two germline ends. The CDR3 runs to 16 residues. Looked up from germline, CDR1 is MNHNS and CDR2 is SASEGT. The CDR3 region is CASSERYPGPSYEQYF. CDR3 sequence (DNA): TGTGCCAGCAGTGAAAGATACCCAGGACCCTCCTACGAGCAGTACTTC.

This clonotype was seen many times. The J gene is TRBJ2-2, the V gene TRBV12-3 or TRBV12-4; no firm D call. The ends were cut back, 3 bases at V and 4 bases at J, with 6 bases in the middle. The CDR3 totals 13 residues. CDR3 residues: CASSFSGTGELFF. As DNA, the CDR3 is TGTGCCAGCAGTTTCAGTGGCACCGGGGAGCTGTTTTTT.

This sequence joins TRBV12-3 or TRBV12-4 and TRBJ1-2; 7 bases fit TRBD1. V lost 9 bases, J lost 5 bases, and 6 bases stayed unmatched. The CDR3 contains 12 residues. CDR3 residues: CASARDRYGYTF. CDR3 bases: TGTGCCAGTGCCCGGGACAGATATGGCTACACCTTC.